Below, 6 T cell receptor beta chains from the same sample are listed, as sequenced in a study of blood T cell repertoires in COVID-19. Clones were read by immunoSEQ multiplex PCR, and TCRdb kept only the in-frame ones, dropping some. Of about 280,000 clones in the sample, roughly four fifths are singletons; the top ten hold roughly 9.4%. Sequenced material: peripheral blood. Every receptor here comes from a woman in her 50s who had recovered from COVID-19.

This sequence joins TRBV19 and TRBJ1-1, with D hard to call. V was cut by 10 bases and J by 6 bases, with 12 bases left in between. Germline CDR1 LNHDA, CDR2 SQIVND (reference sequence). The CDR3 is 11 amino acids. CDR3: CATRAKAEAFF. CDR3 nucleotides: TGTGCCACGCGGGCGAAGGCTGAAGCTTTCTTT.

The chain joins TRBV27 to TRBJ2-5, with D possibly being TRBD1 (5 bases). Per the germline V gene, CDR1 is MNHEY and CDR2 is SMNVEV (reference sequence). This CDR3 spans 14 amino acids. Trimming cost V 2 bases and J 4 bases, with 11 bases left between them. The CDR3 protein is CASSLKGARETQYF. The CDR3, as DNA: TGTGCCAGCAGTTTAAAAGGGGCGCGAGAGACCCAGTACTTC.

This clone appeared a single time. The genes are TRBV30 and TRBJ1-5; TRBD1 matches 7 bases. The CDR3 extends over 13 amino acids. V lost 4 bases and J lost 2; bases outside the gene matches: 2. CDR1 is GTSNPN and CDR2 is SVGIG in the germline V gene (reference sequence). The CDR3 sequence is CAWNDRGNQPQHF. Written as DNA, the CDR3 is TGTGCCTGGAACGACAGGGGCAATCAGCCCCAGCATTTT.

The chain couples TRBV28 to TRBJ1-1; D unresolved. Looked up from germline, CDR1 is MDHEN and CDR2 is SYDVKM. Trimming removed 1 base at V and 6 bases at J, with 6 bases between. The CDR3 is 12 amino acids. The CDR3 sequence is CASSLFSAEAFF. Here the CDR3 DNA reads TGTGCCAGCAGTTTATTTTCCGCTGAAGCTTTCTTT.

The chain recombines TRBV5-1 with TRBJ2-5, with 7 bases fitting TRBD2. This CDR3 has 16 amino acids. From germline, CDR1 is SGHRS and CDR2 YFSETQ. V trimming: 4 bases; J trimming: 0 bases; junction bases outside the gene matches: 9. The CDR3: CASSVLASGDQETQYF. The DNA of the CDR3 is TGCGCCAGCAGCGTCCTTGCTAGCGGAGACCAAGAGACCCAGTACTTC.

The CDR3 bases are TGTGCCAGTAGGGACAGGGTAGCTGAAGCTTTCTTT. As protein: CASRDRVAEAFF. V usage is TRBV19 and J usage is TRBJ1-1; 8 nucleotides agree with TRBD1. The CDR3 sequence is 12 residues long. Germline V gives CDR1 LNHDA, CDR2 SQIVND (reference sequence). The junction had 3 bases not matched to a gene; V was cut back by 6 bases and J by 6 bases.